This T cell receptor (beta chain) was captured in a study of tumor-infiltrating lymphocytes in oesophageal squamous cell carcinoma. TCRdb re-derived calls from the PCR reads in MiXCR, one entry per CDR3 protein. The table includes approximately 9,500 distinct CDR3 sequences, approximately 59% detected once. In this sample, this clonotype is medium-sized (0.01 to 0.1%). Germline values: CDR1 LNHDA, CDR2 SQIVND (reference sequence). The ends were cut back, 7 bases at V and 0 bases at J, with 10 bases in the middle. The CDR3 contains 13 residues. The source material was esophageal tumor tissue. The receptor's source is a female donor with esophageal squamous cell carcinoma. The chain has TRBV19 and TRBJ2-7; no clear D gene. CDR3 protein: CASMNRNSYEQYF. CDR3 nucleotides: TGTGCCAGTATGAATCGGAACTCCTACGAGCAGTACTTC. The variable domain in full, completed from reference TRBV19 and TRBJ2-7, reads DGGITQSPKYLFRKEGQNVTLSCEQNLNHDAMYWYRQDPGQGLRLIYYSQIVNDFQKGDIAEGYSVSREKKESFPLTVTSAQKNPTAFYLCASMNRNSYEQYFGPGTRLTVT.